This T cell receptor beta chain derives from a study of cytotoxic CD8 clonotypes in ibrutinib-treated CLL. About the study: After a median of about 70 months, roughly 14 patients stayed remitted and approximately twelve progressed; responses had been partial in roughly 25 and complete in 2. Across samples, productive templates numbered about 280,000 and productive rearrangements reached approximately 100,000 on average. Study-wide points: There were few public clonotypes, and on treatment they contracted or stayed stable.

The intended depth for sequencing was 1 in 200,000 to 1 in 1 million T cells. Sequencing was performed with immunoSEQ multiplex PCR; in TCRdb, only in-frame clones are kept and a portion is missing. This table holds 110,000 to 150,000 clones, about three quarters found once. Notes on this clone: The antigen remains unidentified.

There are 16 residues in the CDR3. With V trimmed by 0 bases and J by 3 bases, 5 bases remained unmatched. The germline V gene encodes CDR1 MNHEY and CDR2 SMNVEV (reference sequence). This TCR derives from a human donor with chronic lymphocytic leukemia. The chain recombines TRBV27 with TRBJ2-1; 7 nucleotides match TRBD1. This sample comprised PBMCs, obtained after 24 months of ibrutinib treatment. In nucleotides, the CDR3 is TGTGCCAGCAGTTTATCCTCGGGACAGCACTACAATGAGCAGTTCTTC. Translation gives CASSLSSGQHYNEQFF.